This TCR beta chain was profiled in a study of T cell responses to AZD1222 COVID-19 vaccine. V dropped 5 bases and J dropped 3 bases, with 11 bases sitting between them. This CDR3 region has 13 residues. Germline V CDR1 and CDR2: SGHAT, FQNNGV. Some clones are missing from TCRdb's copy, which holds only in-frame ones; the method was immunoSEQ multiplex PCR. The profile shows about 120,000 clones, 80% to 90% of them singletons. About this clone: Its specificity is unknown.

Whole-study results and caveats: Of the AZD1222 recipients, only five to seven were seropositive at baseline. The donor cohort was predominantly white British with a female majority, and clonal diversity may have been underestimated. At 160-218 and 743-854, vaccine-associated CD4 TCRs were dominant, and they spanned spike.

The chain uses TRBV11-2 and TRBJ2-7, with D possibly TRBD1 on 6 matching bases. Sequencing used peripheral blood, obtained on day 0 of MenACWY control vaccination. The source of this sequence is an adult in good health. CDR3 nucleotide sequence: TGTGCCAGCAGCCTATTACAGGGCTACGAGCAGTACTTC. It encodes CASSLLQGYEQYF.